This T cell receptor beta chain is drawn from a study of cytomegalovirus exposure and HLA in healthy donors. Overall study findings and caveats: Later, TCR association rates were found to vary by HLA locus, highest for DRB1 and lowest for HLA-C.

Donors likely had unrecorded immune exposures despite being nominally healthy when sampled. The CDR3 runs to 18 residues. J gave up 3 bases and V 2 bases, and 10 bases lay outside the gene matches. Germline assignment: CDR1 SGHAT and CDR2 FQNNGV. Comments on this clone: Its antigen is undetermined.

Use of 60 Vbeta and 13 Jbeta primers characterized the PCR. Sequenced by immunoSEQ multiplex PCR; TCRdb stores in-frame clones only, minus some. The sample lists some 130,000 clones; around 76% were seen once. This clonotype was sampled from a male donor in good health and CMV-seronegative. V and J are TRBV11-2 and TRBJ1-2, with 12 bases lining up with TRBD1. Sequenced sample: PBMCs. Here the CDR3 DNA reads TGTGCCAGCAGCTTAATGGCCGGGACAGGGGGCGTATACTATGGCTACACCTTC. Encoded protein: CASSLMAGTGGVYYGYTF.